This passage covers 16 T cell receptor beta chains from one sample sequenced in a study of blood T cells in healthy people across ages. A second PCR of 7 to 11 cycles used a sample-barcoded 5' primer and a J-beta primer mix. TCRdb itself ran the 5' RACE reads through MiXCR, one entry per CDR3 protein. The table records about 1,400,000 distinct CDR3 sequences, 59% of them present only once. The specimen was blood. These receptors were collected from a young man in good health.

This chain connects TRBV4-1 to TRBJ2-1, with D perhaps matching TRBD1 (6 bases). CDR1 MGHRA and CDR2 YSYEKL come from the germline V gene. Trimming cost V 0 bases and J 9 bases, with 15 bases left between them. This CDR3 comprises 15 residues. CDR3 bases: TGCGCCAGCAGCCAAGAACCGGGACAACTCGGTGAGCAGTTCTTC. Residues: CASSQEPGQLGEQFF.

This clonotype came up a few times. This chain uses TRBV7-2 with TRBJ1-2; D is ambiguous. The ends were cut back, 0 bases at V and 10 bases at J, with 12 bases in the middle. The CDR3 has 13 amino acids. Germline V CDR1 and CDR2: SGHTA, FQGNSA. The CDR3 nucleotides read TGTGCCAGCAGCTTAGCGCCCCAGGCGGTCTACACCTTC. Its translation: CASSLAPQAVYTF.

This clonotype has only a few counts. The chain employs TRBV11-2 and TRBJ2-1; tentative D call: TRBD2 (5 bases). The CDR3 runs 11 residues. V shed 5 bases and J shed 13 bases, with 12 bases lying between them. Per germline, CDR1 SGHAT and CDR2 FQNNGV. The DNA of the CDR3 is TGTGCCAGCAGCCTCAGCGGCGATCAGTTCTTC. Its translation is CASSLSGDQFF.

V is TRBV4-3 and J is TRBJ2-1; TRBD2 matches at 8 bases. V lost 0 bases, J lost 4 bases, and 5 bases stayed unmatched. Germline V gene sequence: CDR1 LGHNA, CDR2 YSLEER. The CDR3 spans 16 residues. DNA for the CDR3: TGCGCCAGCAGCCAAGAGTCTGCGGGGGGATACAATGAGCAGTTCTTC. Encoded protein: CASSQESAGGYNEQFF.

As DNA, the CDR3 is TGCGCCAGCAGCTTGACAGGCCCTCACTACGAGCAGTACTTC. Amino acid sequence: CASSLTGPHYEQYF. The chain is built from TRBV5-1 and TRBJ2-4; D might be TRBD1 (5 bases). TRBJ2-7 explains the end of the DNA better; the J call may be wrong. CDR1 is SGHRS and CDR2 is YFSETQ in the germline V gene. The CDR3 runs 14 residues.

V usage is TRBV11-2 and J usage is TRBJ2-7; 10 bases line up with TRBD1. The CDR3 spans 14 residues. V lost 5 bases and J lost 4; bases outside the gene matches: 5. CDR1 and CDR2 from the germline V gene are SGHAT and FQNNGV. DNA for the CDR3: TGTGCCAGCAGCCAGACAGGGGGCGGGTACGAGCAGTACTTC. Translating gives CASSQTGGGYEQYF.

This clonotype has more than one count but fewer than ten. The chain carries TRBV20-1 and TRBJ2-7; D is undetermined. This CDR3 is built from 11 residues. CDR1 and CDR2 from the germline V gene are DFQATT and SNEGSKA (reference sequence). Trimming removed 5 bases at V and 5 bases at J, with 10 bases between. The CDR3 loop reads CSAEVADEQYF. CDR3 nucleotides: TGCAGTGCTGAGGTGGCTGACGAGCAGTACTTC.

There are a few counts of this clonotype. V gene TRBV14 combines with J gene TRBJ2-7; D is undetermined. The V gene's germline CDR1 is SGHDN and CDR2 FVKESK. The CDR3 sequence is 16 residues long. The V end was cut by 1 base, the J end by 1 base, with 14 bases between. The CDR3 DNA reads as TGTGCCAGCAGCCAAGTTTTCTACCCCAGTTCCTACGAGCAGTACTTC. Translated: CASSQVFYPSSYEQYF.

J is TRBJ2-7 and V is TRBV3-1, with D possibly being TRBD2 (6 bases). The V end was cut by 0 bases, the J end by 7 bases, with 19 bases between. Germline V gene data show CDR1 as LGHDT and CDR2 as YNNKEL (reference sequence). The CDR3 contains 16 residues. The CDR3 spells CASSQEGLASYNEQYF. CDR3 DNA: TGTGCCAGCAGCCAAGAGGGTCTAGCGAGCTACAATGAGCAGTACTTC.

The chain has TRBV5-5 and TRBJ1-2, with D hard to call. Germline V gene lookup returns CDR1 SGHKS and CDR2 YYEKEE (reference sequence). V gave up 4 bases and J gave up 9 bases, with 22 bases separating them. This CDR3 contains 15 residues. The CDR3 bases are TGTGCCAGCAGCCCTACTATCGGCCTTACAACTAGCTACACCTTC. Its translation: CASSPTIGLTTSYTF.

This clonotype came up a few times. The chain is built from TRBV12-3 or TRBV12-4 and TRBJ1-5; weak D call: TRBD1 (6 bases). With 5 bases removed from V and 6 bases from J, the gap between germline ends came to 14 bases. CDR3 length: 14 amino acids. The CDR3 region is CASSPQGFLQPQHF. CDR3 coding DNA: TGTGCCAGCAGTCCTCAGGGGTTTCTTCAGCCCCAGCATTTT.

This chain joins TRBV12-3 or TRBV12-4 and TRBJ2-2; the match to TRBD1 covers 8 bases. V gave up 6 bases and J gave up 3 bases; unmatched junction bases: 6. The CDR3 has 15 amino acids. The CDR3 here is CASRVHRGDTGELFF. CDR3 bases: TGTGCCAGCAGGGTACACAGGGGGGACACCGGGGAGCTGTTTTTT.

The V and J genes are TRBV6-5 and TRBJ1-3; D unclear. V lost 0 bases and J lost 0, with 9 bases in between. CDR3 length equals 16 residues. Germline CDR1 and CDR2: MNHEY and SVGAGI. This CDR3 is CASSYSPGYSGNTIYF. The DNA of the CDR3 is TGTGCCAGCAGTTACTCTCCAGGCTACTCTGGAAACACCATATATTTT.

The rearrangement links TRBV4-1 to TRBJ2-7, with a tentative D call TRBD2 (5 bases). This CDR3 is built from 18 residues. V was clipped by 0 bases and J by 5 bases, with 23 bases between them. Germline CDR1 and CDR2: MGHRA and YSYEKL. The CDR3 nucleotides are TGCGCCAGCAGCCAAGAAGAATTGGGAGACATGTTTGGTGACGAGCAGTACTTC. It yields the protein CASSQEELGDMFGDEQYF.

This clonotype was found a few times. This chain uses TRBV29-1 with TRBJ1-2; no reliable D call. The CDR3 runs 11 residues. V shed 1 base and J shed 8 bases, with 8 bases lying between them. CDR1 and CDR2 from the germline V gene are SQVTM and ANQGSEA. The chain's CDR3 is CSVEGVDGYTF. DNA for the CDR3: TGCAGCGTTGAAGGCGTCGACGGCTACACCTTC.

V usage is TRBV7-9 and J usage is TRBJ2-7; 8 positions agree with TRBD2. This CDR3 is built from 17 residues. The V and J ends lost 5 bases and 7 bases, in that order; junction bases with no gene match: 19. The germline V gene has CDR1 SEHNR and CDR2 FQNEAQ (reference sequence). This chain's CDR3 is CASSPSRAGVNYNEQYF. The CDR3 bases are TGTGCCAGCAGCCCCTCTAGAGCGGGAGTCAACTACAATGAGCAGTACTTC.